The 29 T cell receptor beta chains listed next were all sequenced from one sample in a study of OX40 agonist ivuxolimab in advanced cancers. Sequencing was performed with immunoSEQ multiplex PCR; in TCRdb, only in-frame clones are kept and a portion is missing. The repertoire holds 90,000 to 100,000 clones, with roughly nine tenths as singletons. Sample: CD4+ or CD8+ T cells sorted from blood, taken in a trial of the OX40 agonist ivuxolimab. The receptors stem from an adult with an advanced solid tumor such as melanoma, head and neck, liver or kidney cancer.

The chain recombines TRBV7-2 with TRBJ1-1, with 9 positions matching TRBD1. The length of the CDR3 is 14 residues. With 5 bases clipped from V and 4 bases from J, the junction kept 5 bases outside the gene matches. CDR1 is SGHTA and CDR2 is FQGNSA in the germline V gene. DNA of the CDR3: TGTGCCAGCAGCGGACAGGGGATTCGCACTGAAGCTTTCTTT. Its protein is CASSGQGIRTEAFF.

The chain employs TRBV6-1 and TRBJ2-4, with 9 bases aligning to TRBD2. Germline-derived CDR1 and CDR2 are MNHNS and SASEGT. Germline trimming cut 2 bases from V and 0 bases from J; bases unmatched to any gene: 2. The CDR3 has 16 amino acids. As DNA, the CDR3 is TGTGCCAGCAGTGAATTAGCGGGGGTAGCCAAAAACATTCAGTACTTC. It is translated as CASSELAGVAKNIQYF.

The J gene is TRBJ2-1, the V gene TRBV9; TRBD2 matches 9 bases. Germline-derived CDR1 and CDR2 are SGDLS and YYNGEE. The V and J ends lost 4 bases and 7 bases, in that order; junction bases with no gene match: 9. This CDR3 spans 15 amino acids. The CDR3 DNA follows: TGTGCCAGCAGCCTCTCGCGGGAGGGGTATAATGAGCAGTTCTTC. This gives the protein CASSLSREGYNEQFF.

V and J are TRBV9 and TRBJ1-4, with 8 bases that match TRBD1. The CDR3 is 14 amino acids. Germline lookup yields CDR1 SGDLS and CDR2 YYNGEE. The trim removed 4 bases at V and 4 bases at J, leaving 3 bases unmatched. CDR3 region: CASSLGQGNEKLFF. In DNA, the CDR3 is TGTGCCAGCAGCCTTGGACAGGGTAATGAAAAACTGTTTTTT.

This clone was counted a single time. The genes are TRBV5-1 and TRBJ2-7; 9 bases match TRBD1. The V gene end was trimmed by 7 bases and the J gene end by 5 bases; junction bases not matched to a gene: 10. CDR1 is SGHRS, CDR2 YFSETQ, per germline. The CDR3 has 14 amino acids. CDR3 DNA: TGCGCCAGCGGAGGGGGACAGGGAGCTCACGAGCAGTACTTC. This encodes CASGGGQGAHEQYF.

The J gene is TRBJ2-3, the V gene TRBV28, with D maybe TRBD2 (5 bases). V was clipped by 7 bases and J by 2 bases, with 10 bases between them. Per germline, CDR1 MDHEN and CDR2 SYDVKM. The length of the CDR3 is 13 residues. The CDR3 DNA sequence: TGTGCCAGCACCCCGGGGTCCACAGATACGCAGTATTTT. Translation: CASTPGSTDTQYF.

This clone has only one observation. The rearrangement joins TRBV11-2 to TRBJ2-7; D possibly corresponds to TRBD1 (7 bases). This CDR3 region has 15 residues. Germline CDR1 is SGHAT and CDR2 is FQNNGV. Trimming pared 2 bases from V and 5 bases from J, leaving 16 bases between. CDR3 loop: CASSLRLGGGHEQYV. CDR3 bases: TGTGCCAGCAGCTTACGCCTTGGAGGGGGCCACGAGCAGTACGTC.

The chain links TRBV7-9 to TRBJ2-7; 9 nucleotides agree with TRBD1. Per germline, CDR1 SEHNR and CDR2 FQNEAQ (reference sequence). The junction had 8 bases not matched to a gene; V was cut back by 5 bases and J by 6 bases. The length of the CDR3 is 14 residues. In DNA, the CDR3 is TGTGCCAGCAGCCGGGGACAGGGTTCCGTCGAGCAGTACGTC. As protein: CASSRGQGSVEQYV.

This clone was recorded once. The rearrangement uses TRBV5-4 and TRBJ2-7; 7 bases align to TRBD2. CDR3 size: 18 residues. Trimming at V came to 4 bases and at J to 7 bases, leaving 23 bases not matched to a gene. Germline V gene lookup returns CDR1 SGHNT and CDR2 YYREEE (reference sequence). The CDR3 DNA reads as TGTGCCAGCAGCCCCCAGGGAGGCCCGGCGGGAGTAACGGATGAGCAGTACGTC. Translating gives CASSPQGGPAGVTDEQYV.

This chain uses TRBV19 with TRBJ2-2; TRBD1 aligns across 10 bases. Per germline, CDR1 LNHDA and CDR2 SQIVND (reference sequence). The CDR3 consists of 15 residues. J was trimmed by 3 bases and V by 4 bases; bases with no gene match: 2. The CDR3 DNA follows: TGTGCCAGTAGTAGGGGGACAGGGGACACCGGGGAGCTGTTTTTT. Translating gives CASSRGTGDTGELFF.

V and J are TRBV5-1 and TRBJ2-5; no clear D. The germline V gene encodes CDR1 SGHRS and CDR2 YFSETQ. V was shortened by 3 bases and J by 4 bases, with 19 bases between the two germline ends. This CDR3 contains 16 residues. As DNA, the CDR3 is TGCGCCAGCAGCTCCGGTAGTGACCCGGTCGGAGAGACCCAGTACTTC. Protein: CASSSGSDPVGETQYF.

The chain is built from TRBV2 and TRBJ2-5; 7 bases agree with TRBD1. Germline V gene lookup returns CDR1 SNHLY and CDR2 FYNNEI. The CDR3 covers 15 residues. V lost 6 bases, J lost 5 bases, and 12 bases stayed unmatched. The CDR3: CASRDLQGNGETQYF. The CDR3 DNA sequence: TGTGCCAGCAGAGACCTACAGGGGAATGGGGAGACCCAGTACTTC.

This chain joins TRBV5-1 and TRBJ2-2, with 8 bases fitting TRBD2. The CDR3 length is 15 residues. CDR1 is SGHRS, CDR2 YFSETQ, per germline. The ends lost 0 bases at V and 5 bases at J; junction bases unmatched: 3. As DNA, the CDR3 is TGCGCCAGCAGCTTGGCACCGGGGGGGACCGGGGAGCTGTTTTTT. Amino acids: CASSLAPGGTGELFF.

The chain combines TRBV6-5 with TRBJ1-4, with TRBD1 matching over 10 bases. CDR1 and CDR2 from the germline V gene are MNHEY and SVGAGI. The CDR3 consists of 13 residues. Losses at the gene ends were 10 bases for V and 11 bases for J; bases not matched to a gene: 10. DNA for the CDR3: TGTGCCACCCGGACAGGGGGGTTTGAGAAACTGTTTTTT. Protein sequence: CATRTGGFEKLFF.

The DNA of the CDR3 is TGCGCCAGCACTAGCTCGGGACTAGCGGGGGGAAATGAGCAGTTCTTC. It is translated as CASTSSGLAGGNEQFF. This rearrangement joins TRBV5-1 to TRBJ2-1, with TRBD2 identical over 15 bases. V gave up 6 bases and J gave up 7 bases; unmatched junction bases: 8. This CDR3 is 16 amino acids long. The germline V gene has CDR1 SGHRS and CDR2 YFSETQ.

Only one count was recorded for this clone. The chain combines TRBV29-1 with TRBJ2-1; 7 nucleotides line up with TRBD2. The germline gives CDR1 SQVTM, CDR2 ANQGSEA. V was pared by 8 bases and J by 3 bases, with 7 bases of the junction left unmatched. The CDR3 is 13 residues long. CDR3 protein: CSYGGRIYNEQFF. The CDR3 DNA sequence: TGCAGCTACGGCGGGAGAATCTACAATGAGCAGTTCTTC.

The chain recombines TRBV30 with TRBJ2-2, with 7 positions matching TRBD1. The J segment lost 6 bases and the V segment lost 3 bases, leaving 4 bases of the junction unmatched. The CDR3 sequence is 13 residues long. The germline V gene has CDR1 GTSNPN and CDR2 SVGIG (reference sequence). CDR3 protein: CAWRRQGPGELFF. CDR3 DNA sequence: TGTGCCTGGAGGAGACAGGGCCCCGGGGAGCTGTTTTTT.

This rearrangement joins TRBV27 to TRBJ2-3, with D possibly being TRBD2 (5 bases). Looked up from germline, CDR1 is MNHEY and CDR2 is SMNVEV (reference sequence). V lost 2 bases and J 2 bases, leaving 14 bases between the germline ends. The CDR3 consists of 16 residues. The CDR3 nucleotides are TGTGCCAGCAGTTTAAGATCCGGAGGACTCACAGATACGCAGTATTTT. Translated, it gives CASSLRSGGLTDTQYF.

In its sample, this clone was seen once. This rearrangement joins TRBV7-2 to TRBJ1-2; tentatively, D is TRBD1 (5 bases). Germline values: CDR1 SGHTA, CDR2 FQGNSA. The germline V and J ends were trimmed by 5 bases and 8 bases, with 12 bases remaining between them. This CDR3 contains 12 residues. The CDR3 region has the DNA TGTGCCAGCAGCCTTAGAAGGGACGGCTACACCTTC. It yields the protein CASSLRRDGYTF. The full variable domain, with the rest looked up from reference TRBV7-2 and TRBJ1-2, is GAGVSQSPSNKVTEKGKDVELRCDPISGHTALYWYRQSLGQGLEFLIYFQGNSAPDKSGLPSDRFSAERTGGSVSTLTIQRTQQEDSAVYLCASSLRRDGYTFGSGTRLTVV.

The rearrangement joins TRBV18 to TRBJ2-2, with 10 bases fitting TRBD1. There are 17 residues in the CDR3. The junction had 8 bases not matched to a gene; V was cut back by 3 bases and J by 4 bases. Germline lookup yields CDR1 KGHSH and CDR2 LQKENI. The CDR3 DNA reads TGTGCCAGCTCACCGACACGGGACAGGGGAGCCACCGGGGAGCTGTTTTTT. It yields the protein CASSPTRDRGATGELFF.

The chain employs TRBV7-2 and TRBJ2-1; D gene uncertain. CDR1 and CDR2 from the germline V gene are SGHTA and FQGNSA. V was pared by 2 bases and J by 5 bases, with 19 bases between. CDR3 length: 17 residues. CDR3 in amino acids: CASSLNLRIPTDNEQFF. In nucleotides, the CDR3 is TGTGCCAGCAGCTTAAACTTGAGGATCCCGACGGACAATGAGCAGTTCTTC.

This chain uses TRBV7-9 with TRBJ2-7, with 12 bases that match TRBD2. The CDR3 is 14 amino acids. CDR1 is SEHNR, CDR2 FQNEAQ, per germline (reference sequence). The J segment lost 4 bases and the V segment lost 5 bases, leaving 3 bases of the junction unmatched. This CDR3 reads CASSMGTSGYEQYF. CDR3 bases: TGTGCCAGCAGCATGGGGACTAGCGGGTACGAGCAGTACTTC.

The rearrangement joins TRBV7-6 to TRBJ2-5; the match to TRBD1 covers 9 bases. V shed 3 bases and J 4 bases; nucleotides not matched to a gene: 3. This CDR3 is 14 amino acids long. Germline assignment: CDR1 SGHVS and CDR2 FNYEAQ. The CDR3 DNA reads TGTGCCAGCAGCTTCCAGGACAGGGGAGAGACCCAGTACTTC. Its translation is CASSFQDRGETQYF. Supplemented by reference TRBV7-6 and TRBJ2-5, the full variable domain reads GAGVSQSPRYKVTKRGQDVALRCDPISGHVSLYWYRQALGQGPEFLTYFNYEAQQDKSGLPNDRFSAERPEGSISTLTIQRTEQRDSAMYRCASSFQDRGETQYFGPGTRLLVL.

The chain combines TRBV5-1 with TRBJ2-2; D is undetermined. Germline V lookup: CDR1 SGHRS, CDR2 YFSETQ. This CDR3 region has 15 residues. The V gene lost 0 bases and the J gene lost 1 base, with 7 bases spanning the gap. The CDR3 reads CASSLARLNTGELFF. In DNA form, the CDR3 reads TGCGCCAGCAGCTTGGCTAGATTGAACACCGGGGAGCTGTTTTTT.

The chain recombines TRBV5-1 with TRBJ2-1, with 13 nucleotides matching TRBD2. The CDR3 has 14 residues. Germline V gene lookup returns CDR1 SGHRS and CDR2 YFSETQ. Germline trimming cut 4 bases from V and 9 bases from J; bases unmatched to any gene: 4. CDR3 nucleotide sequence: TGCGCCAGCAGCCCTGGGACTAGCGGGATTGAGCAGTTCTTC. Protein: CASSPGTSGIEQFF.

This rearrangement joins TRBV4-3 to TRBJ1-3; a weak D match, TRBD1 (5 bases). The CDR3 contains 14 residues. Trimming shortened V by 4 bases and J by 0 bases, and 7 bases separated the two germline ends. The germline V gene encodes CDR1 LGHNA and CDR2 YSLEER. The CDR3 sequence is CASSPGGSGNTIYF. Written as DNA, the CDR3 is TGCGCCAGCAGCCCGGGGGGCTCTGGAAACACCATATATTTT.

V and J are TRBV28 and TRBJ2-3; no clear D. V was pared by 3 bases and J by 2 bases, with 3 bases between. The length of the CDR3 is 12 residues. The germline V gene encodes CDR1 MDHEN and CDR2 SYDVKM. The CDR3: CASSLDTDTQYF. The DNA for the CDR3 is TGTGCCAGCAGTTTGGACACAGATACGCAGTATTTT.

This clone was seen more than once but under ten times. The rearrangement links TRBV5-1 to TRBJ2-3, with a weak D call TRBD2 (5 bases). Germline lookup yields CDR1 SGHRS and CDR2 YFSETQ. Trimming left V 0 bases short and J 0 bases short, with 11 bases between. The CDR3 has 16 amino acids. The CDR3 loop is CASSLAASSSTDTQYF. The CDR3 DNA follows: TGCGCCAGCAGCTTGGCCGCTAGCAGTAGCACAGATACGCAGTATTTT.

This chain connects TRBV5-6 to TRBJ1-2; no definite D call. The CDR3 runs to 12 residues. The germline gives CDR1 SGHDT, CDR2 YYEEEE. The V end lost 2 bases, the J end lost 7 bases, and 9 bases lay between the germline ends. CDR3 DNA: TGTGCCAGCAGCTTAGGGTGGGCTGGCTACACCTTC. Its translation is CASSLGWAGYTF.